Following are 18 T cell receptor beta chains from one sample sequenced in a study of T cell responses to AZD1222 COVID-19 vaccine (dated by TCRdb to about 2021). Receptor amplification or capture employed the immunoSEQ multiplex PCR assay. TCRdb holds this immuneACCESS table with in-frame rearrangements only. Some clones are missing; in checked studies, unresolved V genes explain under half, and the rest has no known cause. The table for this sample lists about 130,000 clones; over 80% of them were counted only once. More than 5.5% of the sample is taken by the ten largest. The time point label for this specimen denotes: baseline before first vaccination. The source was peripheral blood, collected on day 0 of AZD1222 vaccination. Receptor source: an adult in good health.

The chain joins TRBV28 to TRBJ1-2; D may be TRBD1 (5 bases). Germline V CDR1 and CDR2: MDHEN, SYDVKM. There are 15 residues in the CDR3. Between the trimmed V and J ends, which lost 6 bases and 8 bases, there was a span of 22 bases. The CDR3 DNA reads TGTGCCAGCAGACTAGACGCTTCGGGACTCGGGGGCTACACCTTC. Its protein is CASRLDASGLGGYTF.

The chain combines TRBV18 with TRBJ2-7, with 10 bases that match TRBD1. V trimming: 1 base; J trimming: 7 bases; junction bases outside the gene matches: 7. The CDR3 length is 15 residues. Germline CDR1 and CDR2: KGHSH and LQKENI. The CDR3: CASSPRQGARGEQYF. The CDR3 bases are TGTGCCAGCTCACCACGACAGGGGGCAAGGGGTGAGCAGTACTTC.

The chain carries TRBV28 and TRBJ1-2; D unclear. The germline V gene encodes CDR1 MDHEN and CDR2 SYDVKM. V dropped 0 bases and J dropped 0 bases, with 8 bases sitting between them. This CDR3 region has 15 residues. The CDR3 DNA follows: TGTGCCAGCAGTTTATGGGCACAAGCTAACTATGGCTACACCTTC. This sequence encodes CASSLWAQANYGYTF.

J is TRBJ2-7 and V is TRBV18; 9 bases align to TRBD1. Germline lookup yields CDR1 KGHSH and CDR2 LQKENI. Losses at the gene ends were 2 bases for V and 7 bases for J; bases not matched to a gene: 12. The CDR3 is 16 residues long. The CDR3 DNA sequence: TGTGCCAGCTCACCATCCTTGACAGGGGGGCTACGAGAGCAGTACTTC. Protein product: CASSPSLTGGLREQYF.

This chain joins TRBV4-2 and TRBJ2-3; D remains unclear. V was pared by 6 bases and J by 0 bases, with 4 bases between. The CDR3 spans 12 residues. CDR1 and CDR2 (germline): LGHNA, YNFKEQ. This CDR3 reads CASRDSTDTQYF. The CDR3 DNA sequence: TGTGCCAGCAGAGATAGCACAGATACGCAGTATTTT.

This chain connects TRBV9 to TRBJ2-3, with 9 bases matching TRBD2. V shed 4 bases and J 4 bases; nucleotides not matched to a gene: 10. Germline V gene data show CDR1 as SGDLS and CDR2 as YYNGEE. This CDR3 has 16 amino acids. This CDR3 reads CASSSLGGGGADTQYF. As DNA, the CDR3 is TGTGCCAGCAGCTCCCTTGGGGGCGGGGGGGCAGATACGCAGTATTTT.

The chain links TRBV18 to TRBJ2-5; possible D gene TRBD1, 6 bases. The CDR3 consists of 15 residues. With 2 bases removed from V and 7 bases from J, the gap between germline ends came to 17 bases. Per germline, CDR1 KGHSH and CDR2 LQKENI. The CDR3 sequence: CASSPYMTGNGTQYF. In DNA form, the CDR3 reads TGTGCCAGCTCACCATATATGACAGGCAACGGGACCCAGTACTTC.

The gene calls are TRBV5-1 and TRBJ2-2, with 7 bases that match TRBD2. Trimming cost V 5 bases and J 4 bases; bases outside gene matches: 5. CDR1 and CDR2 (germline): SGHRS, YFSETQ. CDR3 length equals 14 residues. Written as DNA, the CDR3 is TGCGCCAGCAGGGGAGGGAGTGTCACCGGGGAGCTGTTTTTT. Translated, it gives CASRGGSVTGELFF. The full variable domain, completed using reference TRBV5-1 and TRBJ2-2, is KAGVTQTPRYLIKTRGQQVTLSCSPISGHRSVSWYQQTPGQGLQFLFEYFSETQRNKGNFPGRFSGRQFSNSRSEMNVSTLELGDSALYLCASRGGSVTGELFFGEGSRLTVL.

The chain uses TRBV4-1 and TRBJ2-5, with 8 bases identical to TRBD1. V trimming: 1 base; J trimming: 5 bases; junction bases outside the gene matches: 3. The CDR3 contains 14 residues. Germline V gives CDR1 MGHRA, CDR2 YSYEKL. The CDR3 is CASSQGTGSETQYF. The CDR3 nucleotides read TGCGCCAGCAGCCAAGGGACAGGGTCCGAGACCCAGTACTTC.

The chain employs TRBV2 and TRBJ2-7, with TRBD1 as a possible D gene (6 bases). Deletions cut 5 bases from V and 2 bases from J, with 13 bases between. Germline V gene data show CDR1 as SNHLY and CDR2 as FYNNEI. CDR3 length: 14 residues. The CDR3, as DNA: TGTGCCAGCAGTACCAACGGACAGACCTACGAGCAGTACTTC. This codes for CASSTNGQTYEQYF.

V gene TRBV15 combines with J gene TRBJ1-1; D is unresolved. The CDR3 spans 15 residues. Germline assignment: CDR1 LNHNV and CDR2 YYDKDF (reference sequence). V dropped 1 base and J dropped 1 base, with 10 bases sitting between them. CDR3 DNA: TGTGCCACCAGCAGAGGCGGTGGAGGGAACACTGAAGCTTTCTTT. Its protein product is CATSRGGGGNTEAFF.

This chain uses TRBV2 with TRBJ1-2, with TRBD1 identical over 12 bases. CDR1 is SNHLY, CDR2 FYNNEI, per germline. The CDR3 spans 18 residues. The trim removed 4 bases at V and 3 bases at J, leaving 12 bases unmatched. Here the CDR3 DNA reads TGTGCCAGCAGTGCGACACCGGGACAGGGGGCATTAGACTATGGCTACACCTTC. As protein: CASSATPGQGALDYGYTF.

The chain recombines TRBV5-1 with TRBJ1-3; D ambiguous. The germline V and J ends were trimmed by 2 bases and 2 bases, with 11 bases remaining between them. CDR3 length: 15 residues. Germline V CDR1 and CDR2: SGHRS, YFSETQ. The CDR3 coding sequence is TGCGCCAGCAGCTTAGGCCCGGAGGCTGGAAACACCATATATTTT. Translated: CASSLGPEAGNTIYF.

The chain recombines TRBV12-3 or TRBV12-4 with TRBJ2-7, with 8 positions matching TRBD1. V shed 6 bases, J shed 3 bases, and the junction held 4 bases outside the gene matches. The CDR3 is 13 residues long. In DNA, the CDR3 is TGTGCCAGCAGAACAGGGGGTGTCTACGAGCAGTACTTC. Protein product: CASRTGGVYEQYF.

The V and J genes are TRBV28 and TRBJ2-4; 14 nucleotides align to TRBD2. Trimming cost V 3 bases and J 0 bases; bases outside gene matches: 7. CDR1 and CDR2 (germline): MDHEN, SYDVKM. CDR3 size: 19 residues. This CDR3 is CASSFSTSGRGEAKNIQYF. The CDR3, as DNA: TGTGCCAGCAGTTTTTCGACTAGCGGGAGGGGGGAAGCCAAAAACATTCAGTACTTC.

The rearrangement joins TRBV11-2 to TRBJ2-7, with 7 bases aligning to TRBD1. V shed 4 bases and J 0 bases; nucleotides not matched to a gene: 3. The CDR3 extends over 14 amino acids. Germline CDR1 reads SGHAT; CDR2 reads FQNNGV. The CDR3 DNA is TGTGCCAGCAGCTACGGGACAGCCTCCTACGAGCAGTACTTC. Translating gives CASSYGTASYEQYF.

The genes are TRBV28 and TRBJ1-5; D is possibly TRBD1 (5 bases). The germline V gene encodes CDR1 MDHEN and CDR2 SYDVKM. This CDR3 spans 13 amino acids. Trimming left V 5 bases short and J 9 bases short, with 14 bases between. For the CDR3, the DNA is TGTGCCAGCAGTGGTATCAGGGTAGGGCCCCAGCATTTT. It is translated as CASSGIRVGPQHF. The full variable domain, completed using reference TRBV28 and TRBJ1-5, is DVKVTQSSRYLVKRTGEKVFLECVQDMDHENMFWYRQDPGLGLRLIYFSYDVKMKEKGDIPEGYSVSREKKERFSLILESASTNQTSMYLCASSGIRVGPQHFGDGTRLSIL.

The V and J genes are TRBV27 and TRBJ2-5, with D perhaps given as TRBD1 or TRBD2 (5 bases each). The V gene's germline CDR1 is MNHEY and CDR2 SMNVEV (reference sequence). V shed 2 bases and J shed 7 bases, with 11 bases lying between them. The CDR3 spans 13 residues. DNA for the CDR3: TGTGCCAGCAGTTTAGGGGGATATGGGACCCAGTACTTC. Amino acid sequence: CASSLGGYGTQYF.